This passage covers 7 T cell receptor beta chains from one sample sequenced in a study of blood T cell repertoires in COVID-19. Only in-frame clones appear in the TCRdb table, and some are missing; sequencing was by immunoSEQ multiplex PCR. The sample consists of roughly 100,000 clones, just under 85% of them appearing once. Specimen: peripheral blood. The receptors were sampled from a middle-aged man with active or convalescent COVID-19.

The rearrangement links TRBV7-2 to TRBJ1-4; no firm D call. V was cut by 4 bases and J by 8 bases, with 14 bases left in between. Germline assignment: CDR1 SGHTA and CDR2 FQGNSA. The CDR3 totals 14 residues. The CDR3 sequence is CASSSQASGEKLFF. The CDR3 nucleotides read TGTGCCAGCAGCTCCCAGGCCTCGGGAGAAAAACTGTTTTTT.

The chain has TRBV9 and TRBJ1-3, with 10 bases fitting TRBD1. Losses at the gene ends were 0 bases for V and 2 bases for J; bases not matched to a gene: 5. Germline V gene sequence: CDR1 SGDLS, CDR2 YYNGEE. The CDR3 covers 17 residues. CDR3: CASSVAPGTGAGNTIYF. Here the CDR3 DNA reads TGTGCCAGCAGCGTAGCCCCCGGGACAGGGGCTGGAAACACCATATATTTT.

The CDR3 nucleotides read TGTGCCAGCTCAGCCACTCAGGGCTTGTCCACTGAAGCTTTCTTT. This encodes CASSATQGLSTEAFF. The chain uses TRBV18 and TRBJ1-1, with D perhaps TRBD1 (5 bases). Between the trimmed V and J ends, which lost 5 bases and 4 bases, there was a span of 17 bases. The CDR3 loop spans 15 amino acids. Germline V gives CDR1 KGHSH, CDR2 LQKENI. Filled out from reference TRBV18 and TRBJ1-1, the complete variable domain reads NAGVMQNPRHLVRRRGQEARLRCSPMKGHSHVYWYRQLPEEGLKFMVYLQKENIIDESGMPKERFSAEFPKEGPSILRIQQVVRGDSAAYFCASSATQGLSTEAFFGQGTRLTVV.

The rearrangement links TRBV5-6 to TRBJ2-2; TRBD2 might be the D (5 bases). The CDR3 runs 15 residues. V dropped 6 bases and J dropped 0 bases, with 12 bases sitting between them. Per the germline V gene, CDR1 is SGHDT and CDR2 is YYEEEE. The CDR3 region is CASNPLATNTGELFF. CDR3 coding DNA: TGTGCCAGCAATCCTCTAGCTACGAACACCGGGGAGCTGTTTTTT.

In this sample, this clone turned up many times. The J gene is TRBJ2-1, the V gene TRBV18, with 8 bases aligning to TRBD2. The CDR3 has 16 residues. The germline V gene has CDR1 KGHSH and CDR2 LQKENI. After removal of 2 bases from V and 10 bases from J, the junction contained 13 bases not matched to a gene. The CDR3 region is CASSPRGLEGGGEQFF. The CDR3, as DNA: TGTGCCAGCTCACCAAGGGGACTAGAAGGCGGCGGGGAGCAGTTCTTC.

This sequence joins TRBV19 and TRBJ2-7; 8 nucleotides agree with TRBD1. V was clipped by 4 bases and J by 4 bases; unmatched bases: 9. CDR3 length equals 15 residues. Germline CDR1 and CDR2: LNHDA and SQIVND (reference sequence). The CDR3 DNA is TGTGCCAGTAGTAATCCGAGGCAGGGGGCGTACGAGCAGTACTTC. This translates into CASSNPRQGAYEQYF.

This rearrangement joins TRBV7-8 to TRBJ1-5; 7 nucleotides align to TRBD1. Losses at the gene ends were 4 bases for V and 0 bases for J; bases not matched to a gene: 9. Germline CDR1 SGHVS, CDR2 FQNEAQ. The CDR3 has 17 amino acids. CDR3 DNA sequence: TGTGCCAGCAGCTCCGGGAGACAGGGACTTAGCAATCAGCCCCAGCATTTT. Protein product: CASSSGRQGLSNQPQHF.